The 7 T cell receptor beta chains presented below share a single source sample, sequenced in a study of blood T cells in healthy people across ages. For the second PCR, which ran for about 7 to 11 cycles, a sample-barcoded 5' primer and a J-beta primer mix were used. MiXCR, applied by TCRdb to the 5' RACE reads, yields one record per CDR3 protein. The table has 800,000 or so distinct CDR3 sequences, under 80% seen once. Sequencing was done on a sample of blood. Receptor source: a man younger than 45 in good health.

The chain couples TRBV4-2 to TRBJ1-2; no firm D call. CDR3 size: 15 residues. V was clipped by 1 base and J by 2 bases, with 11 bases between them. CDR1 LGHNA and CDR2 YNFKEQ come from the germline V gene. CDR3 bases: TGTGCCAGCAGCCAAGTGGAGGATCCCAACTATGGCTACACCTTC. Protein: CASSQVEDPNYGYTF.

The V call is TRBV20-1, the J call TRBJ1-5; D is unclear. This CDR3 is built from 15 residues. CDR1 and CDR2 from the germline V gene are DFQATT and SNEGSKA (reference sequence). Trimming took off 2 bases at V and 0 bases at J, with 11 bases between the two ends. For the CDR3, the DNA is TGCAGTGCTAGAATCGAACGCTATAGCAATCAGCCCCAGCATTTT. It is translated as CSARIERYSNQPQHF.

This chain links TRBV4-2 with TRBJ2-2; TRBD2 might be the D (6 bases). V was shortened by 4 bases and J by 0 bases, with 12 bases between the two germline ends. The CDR3 has 16 amino acids. Per the germline V gene, CDR1 is LGHNA and CDR2 is YNFKEQ. CDR3 protein: CASSRLGLPNTGELFF. The CDR3 region has the DNA TGTGCCAGCAGCCGACTAGGGCTACCGAACACCGGGGAGCTGTTTTTT.

This chain connects TRBV30 to TRBJ2-7; 8 bases map to TRBD2. Trimming at V came to 4 bases and at J to 4 bases, leaving 9 bases not matched to a gene. The CDR3 covers 14 residues. Germline CDR1 reads GTSNPN; CDR2 reads SVGIG (reference sequence). Here the CDR3 reads CAWNPPAGVYEQYF. DNA for the CDR3: TGTGCCTGGAACCCCCCAGCGGGGGTTTACGAGCAGTACTTC.

The chain uses TRBV6-2 or TRBV6-3 and TRBJ2-5; TRBD1 is a possible D gene (6 bases). Trimming cost V 6 bases and J 0 bases, with 11 bases left between them. The CDR3 runs 14 residues. Looked up from germline, CDR1 is MNHEY and CDR2 is SVGEGT. The CDR3 DNA sequence: TGTGCCAGCAGGCGACAGGCGTACCAAGAGACCCAGTACTTC. As protein: CASRRQAYQETQYF.

The chain is built from TRBV7-9 and TRBJ2-7; maybe TRBD2 (5 bases). CDR3 size: 14 residues. V shed 5 bases and J shed 2 bases, with 13 bases lying between them. CDR1 is SEHNR and CDR2 is FQNEAQ in the germline V gene (reference sequence). The chain's CDR3 is CASSQGLSAYEQYF. The CDR3 DNA sequence: TGTGCCAGCAGCCAAGGACTTTCCGCCTACGAGCAGTACTTC.

The rearrangement uses TRBV3-1 and TRBJ2-7; maybe TRBD1 (6 bases). The CDR3 is 14 residues long. The germline gives CDR1 LGHDT, CDR2 YNNKEL (reference sequence). The V gene lost 1 base and the J gene lost 4 bases, with 11 bases spanning the gap. The CDR3 sequence: CASSQGAQGYEQYF. DNA of the CDR3: TGTGCCAGCAGCCAAGGGGCACAGGGTTACGAGCAGTACTTC.